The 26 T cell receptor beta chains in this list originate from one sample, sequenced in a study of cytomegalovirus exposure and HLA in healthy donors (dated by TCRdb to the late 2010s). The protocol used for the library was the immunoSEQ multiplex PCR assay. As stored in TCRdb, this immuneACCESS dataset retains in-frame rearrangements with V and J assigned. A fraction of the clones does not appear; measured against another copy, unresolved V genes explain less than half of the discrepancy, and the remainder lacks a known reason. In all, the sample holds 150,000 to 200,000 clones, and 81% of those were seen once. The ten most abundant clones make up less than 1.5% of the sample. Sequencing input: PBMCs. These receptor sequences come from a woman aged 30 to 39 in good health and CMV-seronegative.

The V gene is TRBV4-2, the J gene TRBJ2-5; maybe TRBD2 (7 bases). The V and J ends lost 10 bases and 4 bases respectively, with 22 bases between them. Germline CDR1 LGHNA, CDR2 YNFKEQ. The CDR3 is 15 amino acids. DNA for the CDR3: TGTGCCACCGGGCCGTGCGGGGGCGGAGGAGAGACCCAGTACTTC. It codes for CATGPCGGGGETQYF.

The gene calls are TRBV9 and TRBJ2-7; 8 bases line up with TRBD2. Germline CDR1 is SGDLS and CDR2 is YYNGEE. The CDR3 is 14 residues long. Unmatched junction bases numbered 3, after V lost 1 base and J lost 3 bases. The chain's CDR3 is CASSVTSGGYEQYF. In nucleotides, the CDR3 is TGTGCCAGCAGCGTAACCAGCGGGGGCTACGAGCAGTACTTC.

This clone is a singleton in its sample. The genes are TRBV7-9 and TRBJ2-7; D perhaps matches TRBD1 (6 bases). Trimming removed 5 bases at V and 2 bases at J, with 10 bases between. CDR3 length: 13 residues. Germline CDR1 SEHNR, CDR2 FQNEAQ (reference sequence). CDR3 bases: TGTGCCAGCAGCCTCGGGACAACCTACGAGCAGTACTTC. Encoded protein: CASSLGTTYEQYF.

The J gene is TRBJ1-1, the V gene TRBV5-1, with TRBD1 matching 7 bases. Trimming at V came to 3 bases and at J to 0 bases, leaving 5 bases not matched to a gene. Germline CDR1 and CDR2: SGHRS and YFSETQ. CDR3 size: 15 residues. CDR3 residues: CASSWNGQVNTEAFF. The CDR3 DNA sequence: TGCGCCAGCAGCTGGAACGGACAGGTGAACACTGAAGCTTTCTTT.

The CDR3 loop is CASSLLGGVGDTQYF. The CDR3 DNA reads as TGTGCCAGCAGTTTATTAGGGGGCGTGGGCGATACGCAGTATTTT. The chain has TRBV28 and TRBJ2-3; 7 bases map to TRBD1. This CDR3 comprises 15 residues. V shed 1 base, J shed 6 bases, and the junction held 7 bases outside the gene matches. The germline V gene has CDR1 MDHEN and CDR2 SYDVKM. Variable domain in full (rest from reference TRBV28 and TRBJ2-3): DVKVTQSSRYLVKRTGEKVFLECVQDMDHENMFWYRQDPGLGLRLIYFSYDVKMKEKGDIPEGYSVSREKKERFSLILESASTNQTSMYLCASSLLGGVGDTQYFGPGTRLTVL.

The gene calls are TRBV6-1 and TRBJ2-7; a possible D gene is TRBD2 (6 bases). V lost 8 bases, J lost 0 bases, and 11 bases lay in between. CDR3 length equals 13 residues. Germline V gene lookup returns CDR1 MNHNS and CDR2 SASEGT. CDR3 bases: TGTGCCAGCCAAGCGGGCAGCTCCTACGAGCAGTACTTC. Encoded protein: CASQAGSSYEQYF.

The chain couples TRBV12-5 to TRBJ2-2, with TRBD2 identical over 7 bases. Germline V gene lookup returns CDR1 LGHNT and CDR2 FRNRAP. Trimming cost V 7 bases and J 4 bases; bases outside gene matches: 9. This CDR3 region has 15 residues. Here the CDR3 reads CASAWGGAPTGELFF. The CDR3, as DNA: TGTGCTAGTGCCTGGGGAGGGGCCCCCACCGGGGAGCTGTTTTTT.

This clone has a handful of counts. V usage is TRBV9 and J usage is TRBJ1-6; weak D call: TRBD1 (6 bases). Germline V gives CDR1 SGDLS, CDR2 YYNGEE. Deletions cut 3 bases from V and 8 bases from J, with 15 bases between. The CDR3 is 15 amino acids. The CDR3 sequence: CASSARGTADSPLHF. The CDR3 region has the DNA TGTGCCAGCAGCGCAAGGGGGACCGCGGATTCACCCCTCCACTTT.

This CDR3 is CASSQDGSTNYGYTF. The DNA for the CDR3 is TGCGCCAGCAGCCAAGATGGCTCAACTAACTATGGCTACACCTTC. The chain employs TRBV4-1 and TRBJ1-2; D remains ambiguous. V was shortened by 0 bases and J by 0 bases, with 8 bases between the two germline ends. CDR1 MGHRA and CDR2 YSYEKL come from the germline V gene. The CDR3 sequence is 15 residues long.

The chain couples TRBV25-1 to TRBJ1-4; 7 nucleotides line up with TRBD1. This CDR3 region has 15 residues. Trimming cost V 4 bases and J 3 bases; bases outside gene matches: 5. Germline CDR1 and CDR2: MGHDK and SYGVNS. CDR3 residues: CASSGHRGSNEKLFF. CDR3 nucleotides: TGTGCCAGCAGTGGTCACAGGGGATCTAATGAAAAACTGTTTTTT.

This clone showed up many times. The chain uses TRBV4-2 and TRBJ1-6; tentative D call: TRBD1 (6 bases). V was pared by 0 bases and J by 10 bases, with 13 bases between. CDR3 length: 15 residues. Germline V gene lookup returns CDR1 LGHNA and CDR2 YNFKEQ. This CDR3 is CASSQETGRFSPLHF. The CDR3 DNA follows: TGTGCCAGCAGCCAAGAGACAGGACGTTTCTCACCCCTCCACTTT.

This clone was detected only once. The CDR3 DNA reads as TGTGCCAGCAGCTCTCAGATCAATGAGCAGTTCTTC. It codes for CASSSQINEQFF. The chain couples TRBV7-9 to TRBJ2-1; no clear D gene. This CDR3 contains 12 residues. V was pared by 4 bases and J by 6 bases, with 7 bases between. Germline V gives CDR1 SEHNR, CDR2 FQNEAQ (reference sequence).

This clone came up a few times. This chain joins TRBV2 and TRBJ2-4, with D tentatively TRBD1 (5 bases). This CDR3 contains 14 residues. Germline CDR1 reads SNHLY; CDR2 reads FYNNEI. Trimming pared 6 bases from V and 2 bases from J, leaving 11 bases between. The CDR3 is CASSFDRSKNIQYF. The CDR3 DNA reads TGTGCCAGCAGCTTCGACAGATCCAAAAACATTCAGTACTTC.

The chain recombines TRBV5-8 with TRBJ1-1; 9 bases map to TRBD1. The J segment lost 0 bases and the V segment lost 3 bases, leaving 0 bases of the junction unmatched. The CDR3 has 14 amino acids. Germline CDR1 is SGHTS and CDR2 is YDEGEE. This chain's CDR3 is CASSWDRVNTEAFF. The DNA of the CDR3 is TGTGCCAGCAGCTGGGACAGGGTGAACACTGAAGCTTTCTTT.

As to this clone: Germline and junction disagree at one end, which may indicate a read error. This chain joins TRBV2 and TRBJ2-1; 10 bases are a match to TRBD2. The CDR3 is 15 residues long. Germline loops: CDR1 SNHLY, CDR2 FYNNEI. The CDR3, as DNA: TGTGCCAGCAGGGAAGTTGAGCGGGGGGGCGATGAGCAGTTCTTC. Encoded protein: CASREVERGGDEQFF.

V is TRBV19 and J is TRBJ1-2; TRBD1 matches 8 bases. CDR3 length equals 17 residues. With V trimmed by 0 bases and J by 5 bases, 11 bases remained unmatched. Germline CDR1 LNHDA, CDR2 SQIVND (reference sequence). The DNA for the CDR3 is TGTGCCAGTAGTATAGATCCGTATGGGAGACAGGGGTATGGCTACACCTTC. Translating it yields CASSIDPYGRQGYGYTF.

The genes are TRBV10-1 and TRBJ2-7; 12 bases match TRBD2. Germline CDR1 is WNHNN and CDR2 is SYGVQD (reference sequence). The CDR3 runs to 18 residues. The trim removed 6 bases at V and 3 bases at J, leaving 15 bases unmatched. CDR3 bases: TGCGCCAGCAGCGAGGTCACTAGCGGGAGGCGAAGTCTCTACGAGCAGTACTTC. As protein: CASSEVTSGRRSLYEQYF.

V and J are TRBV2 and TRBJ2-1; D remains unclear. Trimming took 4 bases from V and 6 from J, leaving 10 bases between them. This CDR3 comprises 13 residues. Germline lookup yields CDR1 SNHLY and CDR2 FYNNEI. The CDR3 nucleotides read TGTGCCAGCAGTGCTCAGGTACTCAATGAGCAGTTCTTC. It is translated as CASSAQVLNEQFF.

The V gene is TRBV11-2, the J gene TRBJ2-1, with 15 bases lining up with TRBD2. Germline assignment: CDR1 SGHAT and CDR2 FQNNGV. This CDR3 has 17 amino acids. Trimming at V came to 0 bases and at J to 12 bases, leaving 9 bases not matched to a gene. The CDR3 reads CASSLERTSGRALGQFF. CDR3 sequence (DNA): TGTGCCAGCAGCTTAGAACGGACTAGCGGGAGGGCCCTTGGGCAGTTCTTC.

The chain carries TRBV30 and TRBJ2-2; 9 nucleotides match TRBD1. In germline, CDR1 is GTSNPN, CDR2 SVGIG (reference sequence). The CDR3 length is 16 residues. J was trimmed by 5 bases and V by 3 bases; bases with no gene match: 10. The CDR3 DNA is TGTGCCTGGAGGATCCGGGACAGGGTTCTGACCGGGGAGCTGTTTTTT. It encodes CAWRIRDRVLTGELFF.

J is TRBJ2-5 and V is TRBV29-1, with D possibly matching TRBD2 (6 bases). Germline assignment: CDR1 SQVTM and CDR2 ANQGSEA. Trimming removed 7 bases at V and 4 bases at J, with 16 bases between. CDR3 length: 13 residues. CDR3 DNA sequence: TGCAGCGCTGGGGGGAACCGTGGAGAGACCCAGTACTTC. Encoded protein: CSAGGNRGETQYF. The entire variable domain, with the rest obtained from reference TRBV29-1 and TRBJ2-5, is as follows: SAVISQKPSRDICQRGTSLTIQCQVDSQVTMMFWYRQQPGQSLTLIATANQGSEATYESGFVIDKFPISRPNLTFSTLTVSNMSPEDSSIYLCSAGGNRGETQYFGPGTRLLVL.

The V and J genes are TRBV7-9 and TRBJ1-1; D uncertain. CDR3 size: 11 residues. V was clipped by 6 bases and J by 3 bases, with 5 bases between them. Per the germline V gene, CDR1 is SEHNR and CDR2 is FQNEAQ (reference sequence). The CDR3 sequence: CASRQYTEAFF. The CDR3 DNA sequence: TGTGCCAGCAGACAGTACACTGAAGCTTTCTTT. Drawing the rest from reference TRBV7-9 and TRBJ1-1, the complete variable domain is DTGVSQNPRHKITKRGQNVTFRCDPISEHNRLYWYRQTLGQGPEFLTYFQNEAQLEKSRLLSDRFSAERPKGSFSTLEIQRTEQGDSAMYLCASRQYTEAFFGQGTRLTVV.

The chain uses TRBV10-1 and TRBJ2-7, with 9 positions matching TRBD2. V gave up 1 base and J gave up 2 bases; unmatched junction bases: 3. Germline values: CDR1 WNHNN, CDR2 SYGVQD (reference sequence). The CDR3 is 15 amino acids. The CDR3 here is CASSEWSSGTYEQYF. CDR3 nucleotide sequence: TGCGCCAGCAGTGAGTGGTCTAGCGGGACCTACGAGCAGTACTTC.

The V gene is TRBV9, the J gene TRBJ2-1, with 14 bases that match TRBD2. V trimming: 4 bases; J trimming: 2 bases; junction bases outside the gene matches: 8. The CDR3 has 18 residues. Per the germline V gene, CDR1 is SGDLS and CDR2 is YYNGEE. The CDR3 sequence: CASSFGTSGGPPYNEQFF. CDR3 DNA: TGTGCCAGCAGCTTCGGGACTAGCGGGGGACCTCCCTACAATGAGCAGTTCTTC.

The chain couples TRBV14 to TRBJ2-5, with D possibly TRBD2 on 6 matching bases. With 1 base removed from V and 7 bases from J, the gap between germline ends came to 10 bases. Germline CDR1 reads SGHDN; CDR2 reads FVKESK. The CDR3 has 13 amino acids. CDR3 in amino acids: CASSQGGVGTQYF. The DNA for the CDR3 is TGTGCCAGCAGCCAAGGCGGGGTGGGGACCCAGTACTTC.

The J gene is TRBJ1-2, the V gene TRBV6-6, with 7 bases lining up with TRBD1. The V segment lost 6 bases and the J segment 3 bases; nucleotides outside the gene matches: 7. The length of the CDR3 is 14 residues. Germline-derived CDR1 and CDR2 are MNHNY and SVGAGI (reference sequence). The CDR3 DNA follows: TGTGCCAGCAGAGCACAGGGGTCTGACTATGGCTACACCTTC. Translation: CASRAQGSDYGYTF.